The 5 T cell receptor beta chains below all came from one sample that was sequenced in a study of identical twins. Via MiXCR, TCRdb re-called the 5' RACE reads, giving one row per CDR3 protein. The sample consists of 550,000 to 700,000 distinct CDR3 sequences, around 9.6% of them appearing once. This same sample was also taken into another study, of yellow fever vaccine responses in identical twins.

Specimen: PBMCs. The receptors stem from a woman between 18 and 30 years old in good health.

The chain is built from TRBV6-5 and TRBJ2-2; 7 bases align to TRBD2. CDR3 length equals 18 residues. CDR1 is MNHEY, CDR2 SVGAGI, per germline. Trimming took 2 bases from V and 5 from J; bases not matched to a gene: 14. This CDR3 reads CASSYGLLASGATGELFF. CDR3 coding DNA: TGTGCCAGCAGTTACGGCTTATTGGCTAGCGGAGCGACCGGGGAGCTGTTTTTT.

Only a few counts were recorded for this clonotype. V gene TRBV2 combines with J gene TRBJ2-1; 7 bases map to TRBD2. The CDR3 contains 13 residues. Germline CDR1 SNHLY, CDR2 FYNNEI. J lost 5 bases, V lost 6 bases, and 4 bases had no gene match. In DNA, the CDR3 is TGTGCCAGCAGGAGGGACTACAACAATGAGCAGTTCTTC. As protein: CASRRDYNNEQFF.

This clonotype was counted many times. The chain employs TRBV20-1 and TRBJ2-7; TRBD2 agrees at 13 bases. CDR1 and CDR2 from the germline V gene are DFQATT and SNEGSKA (reference sequence). Trimming removed 6 bases from V and 2 bases from J; junction bases left unmatched: 4. The CDR3 length is 14 residues. CDR3 sequence: CSAPGLAGTYEQYF. DNA of the CDR3: TGCAGTGCACCGGGACTAGCGGGGACCTACGAGCAGTACTTC.

This clonotype was detected only a few times. This chain joins TRBV6-1 and TRBJ2-7, with TRBD1 as a possible D gene (7 bases). Germline V gene lookup returns CDR1 MNHNS and CDR2 SASEGT. This CDR3 has 16 amino acids. V was pared by 7 bases and J by 3 bases, with 22 bases between. CDR3 in amino acids: CASIPRRAGGFYEQYF. The CDR3 region has the DNA TGTGCCAGCATTCCAAGGAGGGCAGGGGGATTCTACGAGCAGTACTTC.

This clonotype was picked up many times. J is TRBJ2-2 and V is TRBV20-1, with D unclear. CDR3 length equals 14 residues. Germline V gene data show CDR1 as DFQATT and CDR2 as SNEGSKA (reference sequence). V lost 2 bases and J 0 bases, leaving 7 bases between the germline ends. The CDR3 sequence is CSARRASNTGELFF. CDR3 nucleotide sequence: TGCAGTGCTAGAAGGGCCTCGAACACCGGGGAGCTGTTTTTT.